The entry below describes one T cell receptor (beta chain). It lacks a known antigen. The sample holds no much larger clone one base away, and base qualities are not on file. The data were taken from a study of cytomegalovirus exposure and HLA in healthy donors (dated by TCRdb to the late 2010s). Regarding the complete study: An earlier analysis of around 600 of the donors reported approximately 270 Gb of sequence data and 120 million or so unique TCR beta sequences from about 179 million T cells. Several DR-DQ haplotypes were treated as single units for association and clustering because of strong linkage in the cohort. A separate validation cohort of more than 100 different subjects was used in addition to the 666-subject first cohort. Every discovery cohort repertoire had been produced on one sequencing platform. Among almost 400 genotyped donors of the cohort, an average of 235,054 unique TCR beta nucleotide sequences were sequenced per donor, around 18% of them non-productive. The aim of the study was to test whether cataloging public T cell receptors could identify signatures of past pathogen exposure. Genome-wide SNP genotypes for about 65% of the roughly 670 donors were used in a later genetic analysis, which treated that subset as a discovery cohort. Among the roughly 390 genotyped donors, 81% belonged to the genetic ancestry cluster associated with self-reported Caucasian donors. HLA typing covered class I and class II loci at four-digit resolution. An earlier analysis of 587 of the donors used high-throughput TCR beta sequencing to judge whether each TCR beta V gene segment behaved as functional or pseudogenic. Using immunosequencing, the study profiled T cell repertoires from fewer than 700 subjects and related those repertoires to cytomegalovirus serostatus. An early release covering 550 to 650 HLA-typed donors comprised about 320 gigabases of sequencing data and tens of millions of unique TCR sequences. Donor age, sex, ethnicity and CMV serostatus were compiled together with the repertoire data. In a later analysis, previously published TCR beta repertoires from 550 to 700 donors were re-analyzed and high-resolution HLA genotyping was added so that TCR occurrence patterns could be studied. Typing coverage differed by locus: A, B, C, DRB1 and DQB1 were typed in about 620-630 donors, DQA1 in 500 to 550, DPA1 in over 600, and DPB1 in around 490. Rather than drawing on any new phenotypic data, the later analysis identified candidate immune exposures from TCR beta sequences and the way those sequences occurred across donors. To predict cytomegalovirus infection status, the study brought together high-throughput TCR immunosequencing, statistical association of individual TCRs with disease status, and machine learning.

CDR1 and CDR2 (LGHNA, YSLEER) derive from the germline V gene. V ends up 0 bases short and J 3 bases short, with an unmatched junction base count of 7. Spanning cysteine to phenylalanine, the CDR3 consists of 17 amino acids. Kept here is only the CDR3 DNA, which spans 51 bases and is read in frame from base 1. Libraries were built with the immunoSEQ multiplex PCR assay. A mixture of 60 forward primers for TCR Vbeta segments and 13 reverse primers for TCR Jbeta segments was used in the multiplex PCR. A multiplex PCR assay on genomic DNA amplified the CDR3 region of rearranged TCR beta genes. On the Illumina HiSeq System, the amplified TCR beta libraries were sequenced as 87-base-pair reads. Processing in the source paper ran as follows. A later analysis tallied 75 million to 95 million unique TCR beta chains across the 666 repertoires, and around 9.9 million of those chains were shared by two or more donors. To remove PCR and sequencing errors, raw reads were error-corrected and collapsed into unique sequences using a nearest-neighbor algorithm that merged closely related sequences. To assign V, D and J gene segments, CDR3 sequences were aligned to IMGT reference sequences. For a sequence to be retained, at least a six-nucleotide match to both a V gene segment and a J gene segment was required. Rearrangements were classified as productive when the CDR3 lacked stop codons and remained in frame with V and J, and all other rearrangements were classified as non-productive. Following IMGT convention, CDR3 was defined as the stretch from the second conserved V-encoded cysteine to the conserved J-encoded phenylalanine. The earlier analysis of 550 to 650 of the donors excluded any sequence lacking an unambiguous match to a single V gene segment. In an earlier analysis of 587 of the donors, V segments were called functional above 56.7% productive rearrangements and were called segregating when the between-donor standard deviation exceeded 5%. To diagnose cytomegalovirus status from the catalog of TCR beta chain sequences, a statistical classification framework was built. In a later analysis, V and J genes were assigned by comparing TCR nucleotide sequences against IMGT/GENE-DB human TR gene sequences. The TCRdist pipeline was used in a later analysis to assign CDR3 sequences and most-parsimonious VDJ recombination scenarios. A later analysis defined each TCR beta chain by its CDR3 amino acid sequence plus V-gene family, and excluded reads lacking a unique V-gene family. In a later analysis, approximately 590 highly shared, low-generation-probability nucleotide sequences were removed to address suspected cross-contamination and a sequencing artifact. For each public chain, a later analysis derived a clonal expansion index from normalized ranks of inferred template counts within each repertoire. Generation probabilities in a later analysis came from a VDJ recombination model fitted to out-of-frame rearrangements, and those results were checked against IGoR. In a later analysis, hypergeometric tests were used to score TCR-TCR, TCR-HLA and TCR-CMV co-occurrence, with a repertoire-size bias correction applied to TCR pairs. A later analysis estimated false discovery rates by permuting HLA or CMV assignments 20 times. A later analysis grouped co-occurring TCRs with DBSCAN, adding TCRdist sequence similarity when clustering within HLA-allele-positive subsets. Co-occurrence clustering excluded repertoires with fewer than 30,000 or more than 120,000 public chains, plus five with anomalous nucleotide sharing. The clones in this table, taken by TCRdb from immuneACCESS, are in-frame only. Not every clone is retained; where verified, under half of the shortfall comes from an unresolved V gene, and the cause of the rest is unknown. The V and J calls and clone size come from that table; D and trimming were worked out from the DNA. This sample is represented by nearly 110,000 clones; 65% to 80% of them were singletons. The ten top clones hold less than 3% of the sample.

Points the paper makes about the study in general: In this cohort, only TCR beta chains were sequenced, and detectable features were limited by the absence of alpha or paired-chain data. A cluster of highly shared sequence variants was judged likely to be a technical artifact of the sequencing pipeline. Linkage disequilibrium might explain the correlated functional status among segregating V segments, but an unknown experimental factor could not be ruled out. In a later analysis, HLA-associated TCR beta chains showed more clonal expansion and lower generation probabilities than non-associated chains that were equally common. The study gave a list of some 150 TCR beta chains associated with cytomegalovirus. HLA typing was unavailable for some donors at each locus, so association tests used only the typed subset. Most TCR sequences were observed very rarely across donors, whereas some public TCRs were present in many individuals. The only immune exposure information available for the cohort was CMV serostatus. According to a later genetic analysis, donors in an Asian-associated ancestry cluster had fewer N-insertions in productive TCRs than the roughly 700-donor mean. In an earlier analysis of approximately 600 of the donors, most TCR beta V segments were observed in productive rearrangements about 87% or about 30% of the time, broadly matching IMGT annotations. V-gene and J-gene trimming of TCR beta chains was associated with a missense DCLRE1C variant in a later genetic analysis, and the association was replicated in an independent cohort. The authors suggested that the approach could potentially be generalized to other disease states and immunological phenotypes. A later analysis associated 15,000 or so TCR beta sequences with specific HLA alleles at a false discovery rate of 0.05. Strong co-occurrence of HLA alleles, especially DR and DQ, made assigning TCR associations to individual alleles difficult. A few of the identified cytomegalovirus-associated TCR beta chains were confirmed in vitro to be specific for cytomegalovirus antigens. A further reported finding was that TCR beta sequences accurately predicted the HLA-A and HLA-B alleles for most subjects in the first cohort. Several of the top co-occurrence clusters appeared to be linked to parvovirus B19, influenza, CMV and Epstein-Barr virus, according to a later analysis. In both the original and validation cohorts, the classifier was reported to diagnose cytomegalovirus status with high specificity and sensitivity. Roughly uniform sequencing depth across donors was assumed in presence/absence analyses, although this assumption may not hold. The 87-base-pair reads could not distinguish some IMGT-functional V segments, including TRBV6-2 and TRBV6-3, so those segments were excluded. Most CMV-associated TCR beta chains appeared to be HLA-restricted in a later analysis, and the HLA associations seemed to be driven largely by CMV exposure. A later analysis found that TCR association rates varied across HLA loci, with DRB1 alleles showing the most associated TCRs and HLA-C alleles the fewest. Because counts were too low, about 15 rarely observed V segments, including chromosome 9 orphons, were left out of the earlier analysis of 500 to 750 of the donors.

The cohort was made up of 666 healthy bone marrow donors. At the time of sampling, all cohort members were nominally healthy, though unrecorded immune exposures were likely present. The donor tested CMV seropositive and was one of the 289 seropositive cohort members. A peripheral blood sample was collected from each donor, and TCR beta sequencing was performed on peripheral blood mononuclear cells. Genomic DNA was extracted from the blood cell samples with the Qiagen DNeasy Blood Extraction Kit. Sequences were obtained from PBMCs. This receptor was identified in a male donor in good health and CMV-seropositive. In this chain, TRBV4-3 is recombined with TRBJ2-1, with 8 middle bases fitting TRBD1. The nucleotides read TGCGCCAGCAGCCAAGATGCGTCAGGGGGCAGCTACAATGAGCAGTTCTTC. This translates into CASSQDASGGSYNEQFF.